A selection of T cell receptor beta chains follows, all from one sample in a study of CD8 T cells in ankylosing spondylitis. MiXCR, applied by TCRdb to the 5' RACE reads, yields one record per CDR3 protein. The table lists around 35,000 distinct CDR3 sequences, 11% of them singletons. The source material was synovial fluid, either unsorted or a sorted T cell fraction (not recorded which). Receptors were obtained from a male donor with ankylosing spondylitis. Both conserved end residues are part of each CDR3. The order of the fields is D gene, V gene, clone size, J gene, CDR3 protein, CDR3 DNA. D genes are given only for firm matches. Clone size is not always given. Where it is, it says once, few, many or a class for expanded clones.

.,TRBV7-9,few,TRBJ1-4,CASSSRTSTNEKLFF,TGTGCCAGCAGCTCGCGGACATCAACTAATGAAAAACTGTTTTTT
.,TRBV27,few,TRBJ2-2,CASSLLQGNTGELFF,TGTGCCAGCAGTTTGCTACAGGGGAACACCGGGGAGCTGTTTTTT
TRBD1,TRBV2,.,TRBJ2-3,CASSKLGDSNTQYF,TGTGCCAGCAGTAAACTAGGGGACAGCAATACGCAGTATTTT
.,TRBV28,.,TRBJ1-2,CASSLGGPRYGYTF,TGTGCCAGCAGTTTGGGGGGGCCGAGGTATGGCTACACCTTC
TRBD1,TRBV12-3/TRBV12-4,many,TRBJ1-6,CASSSRGTGNSPLHF,TGTGCCAGCAGCTCGAGAGGGACAGGGAATTCACCCCTCCACTTT
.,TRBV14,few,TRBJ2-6,CASRVTGANVLTF,TGTGCCAGTCGGGTTACTGGGGCCAACGTCCTGACTTTC
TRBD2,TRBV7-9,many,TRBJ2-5,CASSFQKLAGDGETQYF,TGTGCCAGCAGCTTTCAGAAACTAGCGGGAGATGGGGAGACCCAGTACTTC
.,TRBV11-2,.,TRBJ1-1,CASRTDITEAFF,TGTGCCAGCAGAACCGACATCACTGAAGCTTTCTTT
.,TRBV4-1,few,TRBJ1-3,CASSPRQSSGNTIYF,TGCGCCAGCAGCCCCAGACAAAGCTCTGGAAACACCATATATTTT
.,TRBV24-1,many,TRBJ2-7,CATSEARGGEQYF,TGTGCCACCAGTGAAGCCCGAGGTGGGGAGCAGTACTTC
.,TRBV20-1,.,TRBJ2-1,CSASTYNEQFF,TGCAGTGCTAGTACTTACAATGAGCAGTTCTTC
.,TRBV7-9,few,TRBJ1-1,CASSLIAGRLFNTEAFF,TGTGCCAGCAGCTTAATTGCAGGGCGGTTGTTCAACACTGAAGCTTTCTTT
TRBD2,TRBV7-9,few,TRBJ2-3,CASSLTSGRAITQYF,TGTGCCAGCAGCTTAACTAGCGGGAGGGCCATTACGCAGTATTTT
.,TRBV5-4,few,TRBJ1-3,CASSLAWGGGNTIYF,TGTGCCAGCAGCTTGGCCTGGGGGGGCGGAAACACCATATATTTT
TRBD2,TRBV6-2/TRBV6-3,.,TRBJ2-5,CATYRGLAGETQYF,TGTGCCACATATCGGGGACTAGCGGGTGAGACCCAGTACTTC
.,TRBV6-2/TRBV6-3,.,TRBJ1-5,CASRDGNQPQHF,TGTGCCAGCAGGGACGGTAATCAGCCCCAGCATTTT
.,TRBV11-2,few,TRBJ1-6,CASSLEFVNNSPLHF,TGTGCCAGCAGCTTAGAGTTCGTTAATAATTCACCCCTCCACTTT